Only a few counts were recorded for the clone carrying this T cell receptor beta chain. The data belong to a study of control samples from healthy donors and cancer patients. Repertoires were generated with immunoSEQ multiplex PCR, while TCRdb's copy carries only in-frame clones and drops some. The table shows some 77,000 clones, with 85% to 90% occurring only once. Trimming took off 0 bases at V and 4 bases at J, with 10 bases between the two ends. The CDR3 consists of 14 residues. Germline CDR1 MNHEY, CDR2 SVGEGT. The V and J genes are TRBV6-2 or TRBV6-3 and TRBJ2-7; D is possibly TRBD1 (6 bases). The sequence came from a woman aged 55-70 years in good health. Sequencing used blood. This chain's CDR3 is CASSYSSQGYEQYF. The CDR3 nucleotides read TGTGCCAGCAGTTACTCATCACAGGGATACGAGCAGTACTTC.